The 30 T cell receptor beta chains presented below share a single source sample, sequenced in a study of human T cells and chemical hapten exposure. TCRdb recomputed calls from the RACE reads with MiXCR, one row per CDR3 protein. The sample includes 300,000 to 450,000 distinct CDR3 sequences, 5.5% of them seen just once. Time point reported: pre-sensitization, week 0. The treatment denotes: therapeutic diphenylcyclopropenone sensitization with weekly scalp DPC. Specimen: whole blood, collected in connection with sensitization to the hapten diphenylcyclopropenone (DPC). These receptors all come from a woman aged 18-35 years with alopecia areata. Some clones in this sample may be carry-over from other donors' samples.

The sample holds many counts of this clonotype. The chain uses TRBV2 and TRBJ2-7; D ambiguous. Deletions cut 3 bases from V and 2 bases from J, with 8 bases between. Germline values: CDR1 SNHLY, CDR2 FYNNEI. The CDR3 is 13 residues long. The CDR3 is CASSEMIAYEQYF. CDR3 coding DNA: TGTGCCAGCAGTGAGATGATTGCCTACGAGCAGTACTTC.

The V gene is TRBV20-1, the J gene TRBJ1-1, with TRBD1 identical over 8 bases. The junction had 14 bases not matched to a gene; V was cut back by 7 bases and J by 7 bases. There are 14 residues in the CDR3. Germline V lookup: CDR1 DFQATT, CDR2 SNEGSKA (reference sequence). For the CDR3, the DNA is TGCAGTGTCCCGGGACAGGCCACTTACATTGAAGCTTTCTTT. It encodes CSVPGQATYIEAFF.

This clonotype occurred many times. The V call is TRBV6-5, the J call TRBJ1-3; D remains ambiguous. Trimming stripped 6 bases from V and 2 bases from J, with 17 bases between. The CDR3 totals 16 residues. Per germline, CDR1 MNHEY and CDR2 SVGAGI. The CDR3: CASSRRQSVTGNTIYF. As DNA, the CDR3 is TGTGCCAGCAGCCGGCGCCAGTCCGTCACTGGAAACACCATATATTTT.

This clonotype was found many times. V and J are TRBV12-3 or TRBV12-4 and TRBJ1-1; 11 positions agree with TRBD1. This CDR3 is 14 amino acids long. V was clipped by 7 bases and J by 5 bases; unmatched bases: 6. The CDR3 sequence: CASTRTGGGTEAFF. The DNA of the CDR3 is TGTGCCAGCACTCGGACAGGGGGCGGGACTGAAGCTTTCTTT.

This clonotype was observed a handful of times. This chain joins TRBV6-2 or TRBV6-3 and TRBJ2-3, with D possibly being TRBD1 (6 bases). The CDR3 has 18 residues. CDR1 is MNHEY and CDR2 is SVGEGT in the germline V gene. Trimming stripped 5 bases from V and 2 bases from J, with 23 bases between. The CDR3 is CASSPPRGGSRATDTQYF. CDR3 DNA: TGTGCCAGCAGTCCCCCCCGAGGGGGTAGCAGGGCCACAGATACGCAGTATTTT.

The rearrangement links TRBV28 to TRBJ1-5, with no clear D. This CDR3 contains 14 residues. Germline V gene data show CDR1 as MDHEN and CDR2 as SYDVKM. V dropped 3 bases and J dropped 3 bases, with 9 bases sitting between them. The CDR3 nucleotides are TGTGCCAGCAGTTTCCCCGGGTACAATCAGCCCCAGCATTTT. Protein: CASSFPGYNQPQHF. The full variable domain, rest sourced from reference TRBV28 and TRBJ1-5, is DVKVTQSSRYLVKRTGEKVFLECVQDMDHENMFWYRQDPGLGLRLIYFSYDVKMKEKGDIPEGYSVSREKKERFSLILESASTNQTSMYLCASSFPGYNQPQHFGDGTRLSIL.

The rearrangement joins TRBV3-1 to TRBJ1-5; D gene ambiguous. V shed 3 bases and J shed 0 bases, with 6 bases lying between them. This CDR3 is built from 14 residues. Germline loops: CDR1 LGHDT, CDR2 YNNKEL (reference sequence). The CDR3 sequence is CASSHFFSNQPQHF. The CDR3 nucleotides read TGTGCCAGCAGCCATTTTTTTAGCAATCAGCCCCAGCATTTT. The full variable domain, with the rest looked up from reference TRBV3-1 and TRBJ1-5, is DTAVSQTPKYLVTQMGNDKSIKCEQNLGHDTMYWYKQDSKKFLKIMFSYNNKELIINETVPNRFSPKSPDKAHLNLHINSLELGDSAVYFCASSHFFSNQPQHFGDGTRLSIL.

This clonotype was detected ten times or more. This chain uses TRBV6-2 or TRBV6-3 with TRBJ2-3, with 9 bases aligning to TRBD1. The CDR3 extends over 16 amino acids. Germline CDR1 reads MNHEY; CDR2 reads SVGEGT. V trimming: 6 bases; J trimming: 0 bases; junction bases outside the gene matches: 7. In DNA, the CDR3 is TGTGCCAGCAGCCGTACAGGGGGCCTTAGCACAGATACGCAGTATTTT. This sequence encodes CASSRTGGLSTDTQYF.

The J gene is TRBJ1-1, the V gene TRBV5-4, with no clear D. The CDR3 is 15 amino acids. V lost 0 bases and J lost 1, with 10 bases in between. Germline V gene lookup returns CDR1 SGHNT and CDR2 YYREEE (reference sequence). CDR3 sequence: CASSLVSQSNTEAFF. The CDR3 bases are TGTGCCAGCAGCTTGGTGTCGCAGTCGAACACTGAAGCTTTCTTT.

Concerning this clonotype: A read error is possible here, since a much larger clone lies one base away. The conserved final phenylalanine or tryptophan is absent from the CDR3, which likely points to a read error. The rearrangement joins TRBV7-9 to TRBJ1-6; D remains ambiguous. Germline values: CDR1 SEHNR, CDR2 FQNEAQ (reference sequence). The CDR3 has 14 residues. Trimming shortened V by 1 base and J by 4 bases, and 5 bases separated the two germline ends. This CDR3 is CASSLEQYNSPLHV. The CDR3, as DNA: TGTGCCAGCAGCTTAGAACAATATAATTCACCCCTCCACGTT.

This clonotype was detected many times. The CDR3 DNA reads as TGTGCCAGCAGTGATGGGTCAGTTCCGGTGTTGCCCCAGCATTTT. Amino acid sequence: CASSDGSVPVLPQHF. The rearrangement joins TRBV2 to TRBJ1-5, with unresolved D. Trimming removed 3 bases from V and 9 bases from J, with 18 bases in between. The CDR3 has 15 amino acids. Germline CDR1 and CDR2: SNHLY and FYNNEI.

This clonotype turned up a few times. The CDR3: CASSVTGDDNSPLHF. Here the CDR3 DNA reads TGTGCCAGCAGCGTTACAGGGGACGATAATTCACCCCTCCACTTT. The chain employs TRBV9 and TRBJ1-6, with TRBD1 matching 7 bases. The CDR3 has 15 amino acids. Germline values: CDR1 SGDLS, CDR2 YYNGEE. J lost 5 bases, V lost 2 bases, and 4 bases had no gene match.

This clonotype was counted between two and nine times. V and J are TRBV7-9 and TRBJ2-6; 7 bases match TRBD1. Germline CDR1 reads SEHNR; CDR2 reads FQNEAQ (reference sequence). CDR3 size: 19 residues. Trimming cost V 4 bases and J 0 bases; bases outside gene matches: 12. The CDR3 nucleotides read TGTGCCAGCAGCTACCGACCAGGATCAGGGGGCTCTGGGGCCAACGTCCTGACTTTC. It encodes CASSYRPGSGGSGANVLTF.

This clonotype was found many times. The rearrangement links TRBV3-1 to TRBJ2-5, with a weak D call TRBD1 (5 bases). Trimming took off 4 bases at V and 2 bases at J, with 11 bases between the two ends. Germline values: CDR1 LGHDT, CDR2 YNNKEL (reference sequence). The CDR3 spans 14 residues. CDR3 sequence (DNA): TGTGCCAGCAGCCGAGACAGACTGCAAGAGACCCAGTACTTC. Its protein is CASSRDRLQETQYF.

This clonotype was counted ten times or more. J is TRBJ1-2 and V is TRBV3-1, with 9 positions matching TRBD1. The CDR3 loop spans 14 amino acids. The germline CDR1 and CDR2 sequences are LGHDT and YNNKEL (reference sequence). With 2 bases clipped from V and 2 bases from J, the junction kept 0 bases outside the gene matches. This CDR3 reads CASSQTGGNYGYTF. The CDR3 nucleotides read TGTGCCAGCAGCCAAACAGGGGGCAACTATGGCTACACCTTC.

This clonotype appeared many times. The chain recombines TRBV5-5 with TRBJ1-5; 7 nucleotides line up with TRBD1. CDR1 and CDR2 from the germline V gene are SGHKS and YYEKEE (reference sequence). The V and J ends lost 0 bases and 9 bases, in that order; junction bases with no gene match: 9. This CDR3 has 15 residues. The CDR3 region is CASSLDPTGVWPQHF. The CDR3 nucleotides read TGTGCCAGCAGCTTGGATCCCACAGGGGTGTGGCCCCAGCATTTT.

The rearrangement links TRBV14 to TRBJ1-5; D remains ambiguous. This CDR3 has 13 residues. CDR1 SGHDN and CDR2 FVKESK come from the germline V gene. The germline V and J ends were trimmed by 1 base and 6 bases, with 7 bases remaining between them. CDR3 amino acids: CASSQGFGQPQHF. For the CDR3, the DNA is TGTGCCAGCAGCCAAGGCTTTGGTCAGCCCCAGCATTTT. Together with reference TRBV14 and TRBJ1-5, the CDR3 gives the full variable domain: EAGVTQFPSHSVIEKGQTVTLRCDPISGHDNLYWYRRVMGKEIKFLLHFVKESKQDESGMPNNRFLAERTGGTYSTLKVQPAELEDSGVYFCASSQGFGQPQHFGDGTRLSIL.

This clonotype was seen ten or more times. At one boundary the junction diverges from the germline segment, which might be a read error. This chain joins TRBV6-5 and TRBJ1-6, with D possibly TRBD1 on 6 matching bases. Germline loops: CDR1 MNHEY, CDR2 SVGAGI. The CDR3 is made up of 15 amino acids. The CDR3 DNA sequence: TGTGCCAGCAGTTCCCCCGGGACATATACTTCACCCCTCCACTTT. It translates to CASSSPGTYTSPLHF.

The chain recombines TRBV12-3 or TRBV12-4 with TRBJ2-6; D tentatively fits TRBD1 or TRBD2 (5 bases each). The V end lost 9 bases, the J end lost 1 base, and 7 bases lay between the germline ends. CDR3 length equals 13 residues. The CDR3 spells CASGGSGANVLTF. CDR3 DNA sequence: TGTGCCAGTGGGGGTTCTGGGGCCAACGTCCTGACTTTC.

The chain is built from TRBV7-2 and TRBJ2-1; D is uncertain. This CDR3 contains 15 residues. Germline V lookup: CDR1 SGHTA, CDR2 FQGNSA. Trimming removed 2 bases from V and 0 bases from J, with 8 bases in between. DNA for the CDR3: TGTGCCAGCAGCTTATGGGGAAGCTCCTACAATGAGCAGTTCTTC. This sequence encodes CASSLWGSSYNEQFF. The full variable domain, its missing parts supplied by reference TRBV7-2 and TRBJ2-1, is GAGVSQSPSNKVTEKGKDVELRCDPISGHTALYWYRQSLGQGLEFLIYFQGNSAPDKSGLPSDRFSAERTGGSVSTLTIQRTQQEDSAVYLCASSLWGSSYNEQFFGPGTRLTVL.

This clonotype has ten or more counts. This rearrangement joins TRBV7-9 to TRBJ2-3, with D perhaps TRBD2 (6 bases). The CDR3 consists of 16 residues. With 1 base removed from V and 1 base from J, the gap between germline ends came to 12 bases. The germline CDR1 and CDR2 sequences are SEHNR and FQNEAQ (reference sequence). CDR3 sequence (DNA): TGTGCCAGCAGCTTAGTGGAGGGTGTCGGCACAGATACGCAGTATTTT. Translated, it gives CASSLVEGVGTDTQYF.

This clonotype was seen a few times. This chain uses TRBV6-6 with TRBJ2-3; D uncertain. This CDR3 contains 14 residues. Germline V lookup: CDR1 MNHNY, CDR2 SVGAGI (reference sequence). The V and J ends lost 6 bases and 2 bases respectively, with 12 bases between them. The CDR3: CASRKRTDTDTQYF. CDR3 nucleotide sequence: TGTGCCAGCAGGAAACGGACGGACACAGATACGCAGTATTTT.

This clonotype was counted only a few times. This rearrangement joins TRBV4-2 to TRBJ1-2, with D perhaps TRBD1 (6 bases). Deletions cut 1 base from V and 8 bases from J, with 17 bases between. The CDR3 totals 15 residues. CDR1 is LGHNA and CDR2 is YNFKEQ in the germline V gene. CDR3 region: CASSQAITGMGGYTF. The CDR3 DNA reads TGTGCCAGCAGCCAAGCCATAACAGGGATGGGAGGCTACACCTTC.

This clonotype turned up a few times. The V gene is TRBV28, the J gene TRBJ2-5; 9 bases map to TRBD1. The CDR3 is 18 amino acids. CDR1 and CDR2 from the germline V gene are MDHEN and SYDVKM. The V and J ends lost 3 bases and 1 base, in that order; junction bases with no gene match: 12. The CDR3, as DNA: TGTGCCAGCAGTTTGGAGCCGGGACAGGGAATAACCCAAGAGACCCAGTACTTC. Translated, it gives CASSLEPGQGITQETQYF.

This clonotype was counted ten times or more. J is TRBJ1-6 and V is TRBV20-1; TRBD1 matches at 8 bases. V was clipped by 2 bases and J by 10 bases; unmatched bases: 7. The CDR3 is made up of 14 amino acids. CDR1 is DFQATT and CDR2 is SNEGSKA in the germline V gene (reference sequence). The CDR3 loop reads CSARSTGGISPLHF. As DNA, the CDR3 is TGCAGTGCTAGATCTACAGGGGGAATATCACCCCTCCACTTT.

This clonotype has at least ten counts. This chain links TRBV9 with TRBJ1-5, with 7 positions matching TRBD1. The CDR3 length is 15 residues. In germline, CDR1 is SGDLS, CDR2 YYNGEE. V lost 4 bases and J lost 4; bases outside the gene matches: 8. CDR3 in amino acids: CASSLTGEGNQPQHF. The DNA of the CDR3 is TGTGCCAGCAGCCTTACAGGGGAGGGGAATCAGCCCCAGCATTTT.

The chain employs TRBV6-1 and TRBJ1-6; perhaps TRBD1 as D (5 bases). Trimming shortened V by 6 bases and J by 4 bases, and 7 bases separated the two germline ends. CDR3 size: 13 residues. Per germline, CDR1 MNHNS and CDR2 SASEGT. CDR3 DNA: TGTGCCAGCAGACAGGATTATAATTCACCCCTCCACTTT. As protein: CASRQDYNSPLHF.

This clonotype was picked up a small number of times. The V call is TRBV20-1, the J call TRBJ2-1; D remains unclear. The germline CDR1 and CDR2 sequences are DFQATT and SNEGSKA (reference sequence). The CDR3 covers 11 residues. V lost 2 bases, J lost 1 base, and 0 bases lay in between. Here the CDR3 reads CSARSYNEQFF. CDR3 bases: TGCAGTGCTAGATCCTACAATGAGCAGTTCTTC.

This clonotype was counted many times. The chain carries TRBV10-3 and TRBJ1-5, with D tentatively TRBD1 (6 bases). V was pared by 6 bases and J by 3 bases, with 12 bases between. Germline V gene data show CDR1 as ENHRY and CDR2 as SYGVKD. The CDR3 runs to 14 residues. The CDR3 DNA sequence: TGTGCCATCAGGTCAGGGGAGCCCAATCAGCCCCAGCATTTT. Protein: CAIRSGEPNQPQHF.

This clonotype has a handful of counts. The chain couples TRBV2 to TRBJ1-5; D is perhaps TRBD1 (5 bases). The CDR3 consists of 18 residues. The germline V gene has CDR1 SNHLY and CDR2 FYNNEI. V lost 2 bases to trimming and J lost 1 base, with 18 bases between them. The CDR3 loop reads CASSERAQGRVSNQPQHF. CDR3 nucleotide sequence: TGTGCCAGCAGTGAACGAGCGCAGGGAAGGGTGAGCAATCAGCCCCAGCATTTT.